Reported below is one TCR beta chain. This CDR3 region has 15 residues. Germline V lookup: CDR1 SEHNR, CDR2 FQNEAQ (reference sequence). V shed 2 bases and J 5 bases; nucleotides not matched to a gene: 5. This entry belongs to a study of shared clonotypes between healthy human individuals. Clones were read by immunoSEQ multiplex PCR, and TCRdb kept only the in-frame ones, dropping some. This sample has 2,500,000 or so clones, with about nine tenths found just once. The sequence was collected from a man aged 18 to 30 in good health. Some clones in this sample may be carry-over from other donors' samples. The sequenced sample consisted of naive CD4+ T cells from PBMCs. Subset defined: CD45RA+ positively selected. This chain uses TRBV7-9 with TRBJ2-2, with 7 positions matching TRBD1. The CDR3 reads CASSLWNRGTGELFF. CDR3 sequence (DNA): TGTGCCAGCAGCTTATGGAACAGGGGAACCGGGGAGCTGTTTTTT.